Listed below are T cell receptor beta chains from one sample, sequenced in a study of T cells in localized non-small cell lung cancer. TCRdb's table, derived via immunoSEQ multiplex PCR, lists solely in-frame clones and lacks some. The sample lists tens of thousands of clones; 70% to 90% were seen once. This sample comprised peripheral blood, obtained before any cancer treatment. The receptors derive from a male donor older than 55 with stage III squamous cell lung carcinoma. CDR3s include the opening cysteine and the closing phenylalanine or tryptophan. Each record gives: V gene, J gene, D gene, CDR3 protein. The D gene is left open where the match is weak.

>TRBV9|TRBJ2-1|.
CASSVGGEEQFF
>TRBV5-1|TRBJ2-5|.
CASSLAGGVETQYF
>TRBV28|TRBJ1-6|TRBD1
CASTLGQDNSPLHF
>TRBV4-3|TRBJ1-2|.
CASSPQVNANYGYTF
>TRBV18|TRBJ1-2|TRBD1
CASSEGAANYGYTF
>TRBV27|TRBJ2-7|TRBD2
CASSFLSGGSSYEQYF
>TRBV9|TRBJ1-5|TRBD1
CASSVGQGHYQPQHF
>TRBV6-5|TRBJ2-5|TRBD1
CASSPRQGKGVTQYF
>TRBV28|TRBJ1-2|TRBD1
CASSTTRTGNGYTF
>TRBV11-2|TRBJ1-4|.
CASSLWPVGTRGEKLFF
>TRBV30|TRBJ1-2|.
CAWKSGGIGFLYGYTF
>TRBV7-6|TRBJ1-4|TRBD1
CASSWGDRANEKLFF
>TRBV19|TRBJ2-2|.
CASSQLPNTGELFF
>TRBV7-2|TRBJ2-5|.
CASSRQTTQETQYF
>TRBV9|TRBJ2-2|.
CASSPRLFTGELFF
>TRBV20-1|TRBJ2-1|.
CSARLWVEQFF
>TRBV12-5|TRBJ2-3|TRBD2
CASGSGTRVSGTDTQYF
>TRBV6-6|TRBJ1-1|TRBD1
CASSYVGTGNTEAFF
>TRBV6-5|TRBJ1-4|TRBD1
CASRPQGANEKLFF
>TRBV7-2|TRBJ1-1|.
CASSLPELSGQAFF
>TRBV19|TRBJ2-1|TRBD2
CASRESGVYNEQFF
>TRBV7-2|TRBJ1-3|.
CASSIRVAGNTIYF
>TRBV27|TRBJ1-5|.
CASSFQGVGNQPQHF
>TRBV10-3|TRBJ1-5|.
CAISARDGDQPQHF
>TRBV21-1|TRBJ1-5|.
CASSRRALGNQPQHF
>TRBV7-6|TRBJ2-3|TRBD2
CASSRDSPRGGDTQYF
>TRBV4-1|TRBJ1-1|.
CASSQEWRVEAFF
>TRBV2|TRBJ1-1|.
CASRAVDDTEAFF
>TRBV19|TRBJ1-1|.
CASSKMGNQNTEAFF
>TRBV6-5|TRBJ1-2|.
CASSEAPGGYTF
>TRBV7-2|TRBJ1-5|.
CASSGNPGSNQPQHF
>TRBV6-1|TRBJ2-1|TRBD1
CASRGTGAWNEQFF
>TRBV2|TRBJ1-2|.
CASKPDTNYGYTF
>TRBV19|TRBJ1-3|.
CASSADRPGNTIYF
>TRBV19|TRBJ2-3|.
CASSNRQGGTDTQYF
>TRBV7-3|TRBJ2-2|.
CASSSAGTRNGELFF
>TRBV9|TRBJ2-6|TRBD1
CASSSPRAGGASGANVLTF
>TRBV4-2|TRBJ1-5|.
CASSHNTISNQPQHF
>TRBV4-2|TRBJ1-2|TRBD1
CASSRPDRDYGYTF
>TRBV5-1|TRBJ2-2|.
CASSFTVRNTGELFF
>TRBV28|TRBJ2-5|.
CASSLQGTGSVTQYF
>TRBV5-5|TRBJ1-5|.
CASSSGAGQPQHF
>TRBV7-2|TRBJ1-2|.
CASSKGAEYGYTF
>TRBV9|TRBJ2-1|TRBD2
CASSVVSGGANEQFF
>TRBV2|TRBJ2-1|TRBD2
CASSEGTSVPMEQFF
>TRBV30|TRBJ1-1|.
CAWIGQHEAFF
>TRBV6-6|TRBJ1-1|.
CASSRTLDTEAFF
>TRBV5-1|TRBJ1-5|.
CASSLGDDQPQHF
>TRBV30|TRBJ1-1|.
CAWSGSDITEAFF
>TRBV27|TRBJ2-2|.
CASRAMTGIERTGELFF
>TRBV11-1|TRBJ2-1|.
CASSLKVVNAYNEQFF
>TRBV5-4|TRBJ1-2|.
CASSLVGRGNYGYTF
>TRBV5-4|TRBJ1-1|TRBD1
CASSLGDRNTEAFF
>TRBV7-2|TRBJ1-6|.
CASSLVGGEHSPLHF
>TRBV11-2|TRBJ1-3|.
CASSSRTVSGNTIYF
>TRBV6-6|TRBJ1-2|TRBD1
CASRPDRTGNYGYTF
>TRBV5-1|TRBJ1-1|.
CASSLGTDQNTEAFF
>TRBV28|TRBJ2-6|.
CASSPNPIGQPGALSGANVLTF
>TRBV7-9|TRBJ2-5|.
CASRAGRETQYF
>TRBV4-3|TRBJ2-3|.
CASSQDHVDSTDTQYF